A single sample is the source of the 3 T cell receptor beta chains below, sequenced in a study of spatial heterogeneity in lung cancer. Notes on the study in general: Tumors with more nonsynonymous mutations had more expanded intratumoral alpha and beta TCRs.

Time point defined: sample taken at primary tumor resection. Their specific antigens are unknown. In TCRdb, the 5' RACE reads were re-called with MiXCR into one record per CDR3 protein. The profile covers fewer than 6,500 distinct CDR3 sequences, with around 7.7% appearing a single time and approximately 27% taken by the ten largest. Sample: lung tumor tissue, taken at surgery. Source of these receptors: a female donor with early-stage non-small cell lung cancer.

In this sample, this clonotype turned up many times. As an off-target read in a library built for alpha chains, this beta chain has a frequency of little significance. The J gene is TRBJ1-1, the V gene TRBV5-6; weak D call: TRBD1 (6 bases). Trimming pared 3 bases from V and 11 bases from J, leaving 14 bases between. The V gene's germline CDR1 is SGHDT and CDR2 YYEEEE. The CDR3 extends over 12 amino acids. This chain's CDR3 is CASSWGQAGAFF. The DNA for the CDR3 is TGTGCCAGCAGCTGGGGGCAGGCTGGGGCTTTCTTT.

This clonotype counts as medium-sized. This beta chain was picked up by a library intended for alpha chains and is off target, so its count carries little meaning. The chain has TRBV28 and TRBJ1-2, with D possibly matching TRBD1 (5 bases). This CDR3 is 15 amino acids long. Germline CDR1 is MDHEN and CDR2 is SYDVKM. V was cut by 6 bases and J by 4 bases, with 18 bases left in between. The CDR3 DNA follows: TGTGCCAGCAGCCCTAGGGGCGGGAGGGGCTATGGCTACACCTTC. It specifies CASSPRGGRGYGYTF.

This clonotype is labeled medium-sized. Because this beta chain is a stray read in a library intended to capture alpha chains, its abundance should not be given much weight. Here the CDR3 reads CASREQGMGSPLHF. The CDR3 bases are TGTGCCAGCAGGGAACAGGGGATGGGTTCACCCCTCCACTTT. The chain couples TRBV2 to TRBJ1-6; 7 nucleotides agree with TRBD1. Germline CDR1 SNHLY, CDR2 FYNNEI. This CDR3 spans 14 amino acids. The trim removed 6 bases at V and 9 bases at J, leaving 8 bases unmatched.